These 22 T cell receptor beta chains were all obtained from the same sample, sequenced in a study of T cell responses to AZD1222 COVID-19 vaccine. Only in-frame clones appear in the TCRdb table, and some are missing; sequencing was by immunoSEQ multiplex PCR. The sample lists about 180,000 clones; 85% to 90% were seen once. The material was peripheral blood, obtained on day 0 of AZD1222 vaccination. Receptors originate from an adult in good health.

The V call is TRBV18, the J call TRBJ2-5; D is uncertain. The CDR3 runs to 14 residues. V was clipped by 3 bases and J by 1 base, with 9 bases between them. The germline gives CDR1 KGHSH, CDR2 LQKENI. Here the CDR3 DNA reads TGTGCCAGCTCACCGGAGACCCGCCAAGAGACCCAGTACTTC. Residues: CASSPETRQETQYF.

The J gene is TRBJ2-2, the V gene TRBV14; 14 bases fit TRBD2. V trimming: 0 bases; J trimming: 5 bases; junction bases outside the gene matches: 5. The CDR3 is 18 amino acids. Germline-derived CDR1 and CDR2 are SGHDN and FVKESK. CDR3: CASSQDRLAGGWTGELFF. CDR3 sequence (DNA): TGTGCCAGCAGCCAAGATCGACTAGCGGGAGGGTGGACCGGGGAGCTGTTTTTT.

The V and J genes are TRBV7-9 and TRBJ1-5; possibly TRBD1 for D (5 bases). The CDR3 length is 15 residues. Deletions cut 5 bases from V and 4 bases from J, with 15 bases between. From germline, CDR1 is SEHNR and CDR2 FQNEAQ (reference sequence). DNA for the CDR3: TGTGCCAGCAGCCCCGGGGGGGGAGAGAATCAGCCCCAGCATTTT. Translation: CASSPGGGENQPQHF.

The V call is TRBV11-3, the J call TRBJ2-2; possibly TRBD1 for D (6 bases). V was pared by 2 bases and J by 1 base, with 11 bases between. Germline CDR1 and CDR2: SGHNT and YENEEA. The CDR3 contains 16 residues. The CDR3 coding sequence is TGTGCCAGCAGCTTACTAGGGGGACGGAACACCGGGGAGCTGTTTTTT. It translates to CASSLLGGRNTGELFF.

The chain has TRBV7-2 and TRBJ1-2, with D hard to call. Trimming removed 0 bases at V and 5 bases at J, with 10 bases between. The germline gives CDR1 SGHTA, CDR2 FQGNSA. The CDR3 consists of 14 residues. In DNA form, the CDR3 reads TGTGCCAGCAGCTTAGCCGCCTTAGTATATGGCTACACCTTC. It encodes CASSLAALVYGYTF.

The chain joins TRBV11-2 to TRBJ1-1; D might be TRBD1 (5 bases). In germline, CDR1 is SGHAT, CDR2 FQNNGV. The CDR3 is 15 amino acids. V lost 1 base and J lost 4, with 13 bases in between. Here the CDR3 reads CASSLAGTQFTEAFF. The DNA for the CDR3 is TGTGCCAGCAGCTTAGCCGGGACTCAATTCACTGAAGCTTTCTTT.

The rearrangement links TRBV11-2 to TRBJ2-3; a weak D match, TRBD2 (6 bases). Per germline, CDR1 SGHAT and CDR2 FQNNGV. V was trimmed by 1 base and J by 9 bases, leaving 14 bases between them. This CDR3 has 14 amino acids. The CDR3 loop is CASSLGGLRRTQYF. The CDR3 bases are TGTGCCAGCAGCTTAGGGGGACTTCGTCGGACGCAGTATTTT.

The rearrangement uses TRBV15 and TRBJ1-1; TRBD1 is a possible D gene (5 bases). Trimming took 5 bases from V and 3 from J, leaving 13 bases between them. Germline V gives CDR1 LNHNV, CDR2 YYDKDF (reference sequence). The CDR3 runs 14 residues. The CDR3 region has the DNA TGTGCCACCAGCGGGGGGGGTATCGACACTGAAGCTTTCTTT. It encodes CATSGGGIDTEAFF.

This rearrangement joins TRBV5-1 to TRBJ2-5; 7 nucleotides agree with TRBD1. CDR3 length: 14 amino acids. Unmatched junction bases numbered 5, after V lost 2 bases and J lost 4 bases. Looked up from germline, CDR1 is SGHRS and CDR2 is YFSETQ. The CDR3 nucleotides are TGCGCCAGCAGCTTTGCGACAGGGACAGAGACCCAGTACTTC. Protein product: CASSFATGTETQYF. Looking up the rest from reference TRBV5-1 and TRBJ2-5 gives the full variable domain: KAGVTQTPRYLIKTRGQQVTLSCSPISGHRSVSWYQQTPGQGLQFLFEYFSETQRNKGNFPGRFSGRQFSNSRSEMNVSTLELGDSALYLCASSFATGTETQYFGPGTRLLVL.

The chain is built from TRBV28 and TRBJ1-1; no definite D call. The V end was cut by 6 bases, the J end by 2 bases, with 13 bases between. In germline, CDR1 is MDHEN, CDR2 SYDVKM. The CDR3 covers 14 residues. The CDR3 DNA sequence: TGTGCCAGCAGGATCTTGGTCGGTAACACTGAAGCTTTCTTT. This gives the protein CASRILVGNTEAFF.

This clone is a singleton in its sample. This sequence joins TRBV3-1 (or the pseudogene TRBV3-2) and TRBJ1-3; 7 nucleotides match TRBD1. Germline CDR1 and CDR2: LGHDT and YNNKEL (reference sequence). This CDR3 has 17 residues. After removal of 4 bases from V and 1 base from J, the junction contained 10 bases not matched to a gene. CDR3 region: CASSRGQRSFSGNTIYF. The CDR3 nucleotides are TGTGCCAGCAGCCGGGGACAGCGCAGTTTTTCTGGAAACACCATATATTTT.

J is TRBJ1-1 and V is TRBV10-2; D may be TRBD1 (5 bases). The CDR3 totals 13 residues. CDR1 and CDR2 (germline): WSHSY, SAAADI. Between the trimmed V and J ends, which lost 4 bases and 4 bases, there was a span of 10 bases. CDR3 DNA sequence: TGCGCCAGCAGTGGCCAGGGTAGCACTGAAGCTTTCTTT. The encoded protein is CASSGQGSTEAFF.

The chain combines TRBV9 with TRBJ1-2, with D unresolved. CDR3 length: 12 amino acids. Germline V gene sequence: CDR1 SGDLS, CDR2 YYNGEE. V lost 6 bases and J lost 2, with 8 bases in between. CDR3 loop: CASTKGNYGYTF. DNA of the CDR3: TGTGCCAGCACTAAGGGAAACTATGGCTACACCTTC.

This chain links TRBV15 with TRBJ2-7; no reliable D call. Germline lookup yields CDR1 LNHNV and CDR2 YYDKDF (reference sequence). The V end lost 0 bases, the J end lost 3 bases, and 9 bases lay between the germline ends. There are 14 residues in the CDR3. CDR3: CATSRDKGDYEQYF. The CDR3, as DNA: TGTGCCACCAGCAGAGATAAGGGCGACTACGAGCAGTACTTC.

V is TRBV5-6 and J is TRBJ2-3; TRBD1 might be the D (5 bases). Germline V lookup: CDR1 SGHDT, CDR2 YYEEEE. With 4 bases removed from V and 0 bases from J, the gap between germline ends came to 18 bases. The CDR3 is 17 amino acids. The CDR3 nucleotides are TGTGCCAGCAGCGCCTTCCGATGGCAGGGTAGCACAGATACGCAGTATTTT. Translated: CASSAFRWQGSTDTQYF.

The chain carries TRBV9 and TRBJ2-2; D may be TRBD2 (5 bases). CDR1 SGDLS and CDR2 YYNGEE come from the germline V gene. V was pared by 0 bases and J by 6 bases, with 15 bases between. The CDR3 loop spans 16 amino acids. CDR3: CASSVALAPAAGELFF. The DNA of the CDR3 is TGTGCCAGCAGCGTAGCTCTAGCTCCAGCCGCCGGGGAGCTGTTTTTT.

The rearrangement uses TRBV6-6 and TRBJ1-1, with D perhaps matching TRBD1 (5 bases). Per the germline V gene, CDR1 is MNHNY and CDR2 is SVGAGI (reference sequence). V was trimmed by 10 bases and J by 1 base, leaving 13 bases between them. This CDR3 contains 13 residues. The DNA for the CDR3 is TGTGCCACCCTTGACAGCTCGAACACTGAAGCTTTCTTT. It encodes CATLDSSNTEAFF.

The genes are TRBV9 and TRBJ1-2; D gene uncertain. Trimming took 0 bases from V and 3 from J, leaving 12 bases between them. Germline CDR1 and CDR2: SGDLS and YYNGEE. The CDR3 consists of 15 residues. The CDR3 DNA reads TGTGCCAGCAGCGTAGGGCAGGAGATCGACTATGGCTACACCTTC. It specifies CASSVGQEIDYGYTF. The full variable domain, completed using reference TRBV9 and TRBJ1-2, is DSGVTQTPKHLITATGQRVTLRCSPRSGDLSVYWYQQSLDQGLQFLIQYYNGEERAKGNILERFSAQQFPDLHSELNLSSLELGDSALYFCASSVGQEIDYGYTFGSGTRLTVV.

The gene calls are TRBV5-6 and TRBJ1-4, with 7 bases aligning to TRBD1. Germline V gene data show CDR1 as SGHDT and CDR2 as YYEEEE. With 4 bases clipped from V and 7 bases from J, the junction kept 13 bases outside the gene matches. This CDR3 has 16 amino acids. This CDR3 reads CASSLAGQRVGEKLFF. CDR3 bases: TGTGCCAGCAGCCTCGCGGGACAGAGGGTTGGTGAAAAACTGTTTTTT.

The chain couples TRBV18 to TRBJ2-1, with D tentatively TRBD2 (6 bases). This CDR3 is built from 13 residues. Germline loops: CDR1 KGHSH, CDR2 LQKENI. Trimming removed 3 bases from V and 5 bases from J, with 8 bases in between. This CDR3 is CASSPIADNEQFF. The CDR3 bases are TGTGCCAGCTCACCGATAGCGGACAATGAGCAGTTCTTC.

V usage is TRBV5-3 and J usage is TRBJ1-2; D may be TRBD1 (5 bases). TRBV5-3 is assigned to the ORF class and has an uncertain function. This CDR3 is built from 16 residues. The V end was cut by 0 bases, the J end by 5 bases, with 17 bases between. CDR3 residues: CARSLASGDFWYGYTF. In DNA, the CDR3 is TGTGCCAGAAGCTTGGCCTCGGGGGATTTTTGGTATGGCTACACCTTC.

The CDR3 DNA reads as TGTGCCACCAGCCCCCAGGGACGGGGACAAGAGACCCAGTACTTC. Translated, it gives CATSPQGRGQETQYF. This chain connects TRBV15 to TRBJ2-5; D possibly matches TRBD1 or TRBD2 (5 bases each). The CDR3 spans 15 residues. The V and J ends lost 5 bases and 2 bases respectively, with 15 bases between them. Germline CDR1 LNHNV, CDR2 YYDKDF (reference sequence). The full variable domain, with the rest looked up from reference TRBV15 and TRBJ2-5, is DAMVIQNPRYQVTQFGKPVTLSCSQTLNHNVMYWYQQKSSQAPKLLFHYYDKDFNNEADTPDNFQSRRPNTSFCFLDIRSPGLGDTAMYLCATSPQGRGQETQYFGPGTRLLVL.